This T cell receptor (beta chain) was obtained from a study of T cells in Graves' hyperthyroidism and ophthalmopathy. General study points: Ophthalmopathy cases were set apart from stable hyperthyroidism by a 13 V-J model.

Notes on this clonotype: Its matching antigen is unknown.

Amplification yielded TCR beta CDR3 regions, with RNA transcripts as the source. The TCR CDR3 first-round RT-PCR relied on the HTBI primer set. TCRdb reprocessed the multiplex PCR reads via MiXCR and lists one record per CDR3 protein. The sample records roughly 510,000 distinct CDR3 sequences, around 21% being singletons. Thyroid ultrasound, orbital computed tomography, clinical symptoms, and serum thyroxine and TRAb underpinned diagnoses. PBMCs were sourced from around 10 ml fresh peripheral blood. The length of the CDR3 is 16 residues. Trimming at V came to 4 bases and at J to 0 bases, leaving 5 bases not matched to a gene. The germline gives CDR1 KGHDR, CDR2 SFDVKD.

Sequencing was performed on blood. The chain is built from TRBV24-1 and TRBJ1-5; 7 nucleotides agree with TRBD1. This clonotype was sampled from a man between 18 and 29 years old with Graves' hyperthyroidism. CDR3 in DNA: TGTGCCACCAGTGACCCCAGGGGGAATAGCAATCAGCCCCAGCATTTT. Translating it yields CATSDPRGNSNQPQHF.